One sample yielded the 25 T cell receptor beta chains listed below, sequenced in a study of graft-versus-host responses after intestinal transplantation. Assay: immunoSEQ multiplex PCR; the TCRdb copy retains only in-frame clones and omits some. The data hold 100,000 or so clones, with roughly nine tenths observed a single time. Their specific antigens are unknown. The starting material was unstimulated CD4+ T cells sorted from spleen or lymph node cells, obtained before intestinal transplant. The receptors derive from a human donor who received an intestinal transplant.

CDR3 amino acids: CASNERGGQETQYF. For the CDR3, the DNA is TGTGCCAGCAACGAGCGGGGGGGCCAGGAGACCCAGTACTTC. The rearrangement uses TRBV9 and TRBJ2-5, with 10 bases aligning to TRBD2. V lost 6 bases and J lost 5; bases outside the gene matches: 7. The germline V gene encodes CDR1 SGDLS and CDR2 YYNGEE. This CDR3 is 14 amino acids long.

This sequence joins TRBV18 and TRBJ1-1; no reliable D call. The CDR3 has 12 residues. From germline, CDR1 is KGHSH and CDR2 LQKENI. Trimming removed 5 bases from V and 7 bases from J, with 11 bases in between. CDR3: CASSDQALEAFF. For the CDR3, the DNA is TGTGCCAGCTCAGATCAGGCACTTGAAGCTTTCTTT.

The chain employs TRBV5-1 and TRBJ2-7; TRBD1 aligns across 11 bases. J lost 2 bases, V lost 4 bases, and 5 bases had no gene match. Germline CDR1 SGHRS, CDR2 YFSETQ. CDR3 length equals 15 residues. CDR3: CASSQPGQGAYEQYF. In nucleotides, the CDR3 is TGCGCCAGCAGCCAACCGGGACAGGGGGCCTACGAGCAGTACTTC.

This clone was detected once. The chain couples TRBV9 to TRBJ2-1, with 7 bases fitting TRBD1. The length of the CDR3 is 14 residues. Germline V lookup: CDR1 SGDLS, CDR2 YYNGEE. V was pared by 3 bases and J by 9 bases, with 9 bases of the junction left unmatched. CDR3 in amino acids: CASSASAAGGEQFF. The CDR3, as DNA: TGTGCCAGCAGCGCCTCAGCCGCAGGGGGTGAGCAGTTCTTC.

This clone was seen only once. The V gene is TRBV28, the J gene TRBJ1-3; D possibly corresponds to TRBD1 (5 bases). V dropped 3 bases and J dropped 6 bases, with 12 bases sitting between them. CDR1 and CDR2 (germline): MDHEN, SYDVKM. The CDR3 is 14 residues long. Here the CDR3 DNA reads TGTGCCAGCAGTTTTTCAGGGATCGAAAACACCATATATTTT. Translation gives CASSFSGIENTIYF.

The chain carries TRBV28 and TRBJ1-1, with D possibly matching TRBD1 (6 bases). CDR1 is MDHEN and CDR2 is SYDVKM in the germline V gene. The length of the CDR3 is 15 residues. The V end was cut by 2 bases, the J end by 4 bases, with 14 bases between. The CDR3 nucleotides are TGTGCCAGCAGTTTAGGCGGTACAGGGTCCACTGAAGCTTTCTTT. Translating gives CASSLGGTGSTEAFF. Looking up the rest from reference TRBV28 and TRBJ1-1 gives the full variable domain: DVKVTQSSRYLVKRTGEKVFLECVQDMDHENMFWYRQDPGLGLRLIYFSYDVKMKEKGDIPEGYSVSREKKERFSLILESASTNQTSMYLCASSLGGTGSTEAFFGQGTRLTVV.

This chain links TRBV12-1 with TRBJ2-6; the table's D call of TRBD2 was not tested on the DNA. TRBV12-1 is a documented pseudogene. The CDR3 consists of 17 residues. The CDR3 DNA is TGTGCCAGCAGCTTTGCCCACTACGAATCTGGGGCCAACGTCCTGACTTTC. It specifies CASSFAHYESGANVLTF.

Here the CDR3 DNA reads TGCGCCAGCAGCCAAGGACAGGGTCCCACCTACGAGCAGTACTTC. Translation: CASSQGQGPTYEQYF. V gene TRBV4-1 combines with J gene TRBJ2-5; 7 positions match TRBD1. The J call may be mistaken, given a closer DNA end match to TRBJ2-7. The CDR3 is 15 amino acids. Per germline, CDR1 MGHRA and CDR2 YSYEKL.

V gene TRBV5-1 combines with J gene TRBJ2-5; TRBD2 is a possible D gene (6 bases). The CDR3 length is 14 residues. The V gene lost 3 bases and the J gene lost 5 bases, with 14 bases spanning the gap. The germline V gene encodes CDR1 SGHRS and CDR2 YFSETQ. CDR3 DNA: TGCGCCAGCAGCTCCGGACGGGGGAGGGAGACCCAGTACTTC. Translated, it gives CASSSGRGRETQYF.

This chain joins TRBV6-5 and TRBJ1-5, with TRBD1 matching over 7 bases. The CDR3 totals 15 residues. V trimming: 6 bases; J trimming: 3 bases; junction bases outside the gene matches: 8. Per germline, CDR1 MNHEY and CDR2 SVGAGI. The CDR3 is CASRIDRAPNQPQHF. CDR3 nucleotides: TGTGCCAGCAGAATCGACAGGGCCCCCAATCAGCCCCAGCATTTT.

The rearrangement links TRBV25-1 to TRBJ2-7; D perhaps matches TRBD2 (6 bases). The CDR3 spans 15 residues. Trimming took off 6 bases at V and 5 bases at J, with 20 bases between the two ends. CDR1 and CDR2 from the germline V gene are MGHDK and SYGVNS. This chain's CDR3 is CASRASRDFVNEQYF. In nucleotides, the CDR3 is TGTGCCAGCAGAGCTAGCCGGGACTTTGTTAACGAGCAGTACTTC.

The chain carries TRBV30 and TRBJ1-2, with no clear D. V was cut by 0 bases and J by 6 bases, with 17 bases left in between. The CDR3 has 15 residues. CDR1 and CDR2 (germline): GTSNPN, SVGIG (reference sequence). The CDR3 DNA reads TGTGCCTGGAGTGTACGGCGGTCGTTTAGCGATGGCTACACCTTC. Its translation: CAWSVRRSFSDGYTF.

Points on this clone: At one of its ends the junction is not consistent with the germline gene, which may arise from a read error. The rearrangement joins TRBV28 to TRBJ1-2; D may be TRBD1 (6 bases). CDR3 length equals 15 residues. The germline V gene has CDR1 MDHEN and CDR2 SYDVKM. The CDR3 here is CAGSIFADRLYGYTF. The CDR3 nucleotides read TGTGCCGGCAGCATCTTTGCGGACAGACTTTATGGCTACACCTTC.

The chain recombines TRBV28 with TRBJ1-3, with D unresolved. Per the germline V gene, CDR1 is MDHEN and CDR2 is SYDVKM. Trimming removed 3 bases at V and 0 bases at J, with 12 bases between. This CDR3 comprises 16 residues. CDR3 region: CASSLGGRGSGNTIYF. The CDR3 DNA sequence: TGTGCCAGCAGTTTGGGAGGGAGAGGCTCTGGAAACACCATATATTTT.

The V call is TRBV4-3, the J call TRBJ2-7; 9 positions agree with TRBD1. CDR1 and CDR2 (germline): LGHNA, YSLEER. With V trimmed by 4 bases and J by 5 bases, 9 bases remained unmatched. This CDR3 has 15 residues. CDR3 protein: CASSLTGTGIHEQYF. The DNA for the CDR3 is TGCGCCAGCAGCCTTACCGGGACAGGGATCCACGAGCAGTACTTC.

The chain employs TRBV19 and TRBJ2-6; 7 bases align to TRBD2. Looked up from germline, CDR1 is LNHDA and CDR2 is SQIVND (reference sequence). CDR3 length equals 18 residues. V shed 1 base, J shed 0 bases, and the junction held 6 bases outside the gene matches. The CDR3 sequence is CASSIGGGSPSGANVLTF. The CDR3 nucleotides read TGTGCCAGTAGTATAGGCGGGGGATCCCCCTCTGGGGCCAACGTCCTGACTTTC.

V is TRBV7-2 and J is TRBJ1-2, with D possibly being TRBD1 (6 bases). The V gene lost 1 base and the J gene lost 3 bases, with 6 bases spanning the gap. This CDR3 contains 13 residues. CDR1 is SGHTA and CDR2 is FQGNSA in the germline V gene. In DNA form, the CDR3 reads TGTGCCAGCAGCTTAGACAGGGACTATGGCTACACCTTC. Translating gives CASSLDRDYGYTF. Combining the CDR3 with reference TRBV7-2 and TRBJ1-2 gives the whole variable domain GAGVSQSPSNKVTEKGKDVELRCDPISGHTALYWYRQSLGQGLEFLIYFQGNSAPDKSGLPSDRFSAERTGGSVSTLTIQRTQQEDSAVYLCASSLDRDYGYTFGSGTRLTVV.

V usage is TRBV29-1 and J usage is TRBJ2-5; D possibly corresponds to TRBD1 (6 bases). V dropped 3 bases and J dropped 5 bases, with 10 bases sitting between them. Germline V CDR1 and CDR2: SQVTM, ANQGSEA. This CDR3 is 12 amino acids long. The chain's CDR3 is CSVEYRDETQYF. The DNA of the CDR3 is TGCAGCGTTGAGTACAGGGACGAGACCCAGTACTTC.

The chain carries TRBV11-2 and TRBJ1-5, with unresolved D. There are 15 residues in the CDR3. The germline V gene has CDR1 SGHAT and CDR2 FQNNGV. V gave up 0 bases and J gave up 3 bases, with 9 bases separating them. CDR3 protein: CASSLEPRPNQPQHF. The CDR3, as DNA: TGTGCCAGCAGCTTAGAACCGAGGCCCAATCAGCCCCAGCATTTT.

The genes are TRBV6-5 and TRBJ2-2; possible D gene TRBD1, 5 bases. The CDR3 is 14 amino acids. Germline values: CDR1 MNHEY, CDR2 SVGAGI. V shed 0 bases and J shed 4 bases, with 6 bases lying between them. The CDR3 sequence: CASSYSGATGELFF. For the CDR3, the DNA is TGTGCCAGCAGTTACTCAGGGGCCACCGGGGAGCTGTTTTTT.

In its sample, this clone was seen once. J is TRBJ2-3 and V is TRBV28, with TRBD1 matching over 8 bases. J lost 7 bases, V lost 3 bases, and 6 bases had no gene match. CDR3 length equals 14 residues. The germline V gene encodes CDR1 MDHEN and CDR2 SYDVKM. CDR3 residues: CASSFTDRVNTQYF. The CDR3 DNA reads as TGTGCCAGCAGTTTCACGGACAGGGTCAATACGCAGTATTTT.

This chain links TRBV19 with TRBJ1-4, with no clear D. Germline V gene data show CDR1 as LNHDA and CDR2 as SQIVND (reference sequence). The CDR3 length is 13 residues. V dropped 6 bases and J dropped 4 bases, with 9 bases sitting between them. Here the CDR3 reads CASRAGSNEKLFF. DNA of the CDR3: TGTGCCAGTAGGGCCGGGAGTAATGAAAAACTGTTTTTT.

The CDR3 coding sequence is TGTGCCTGGAGTGCCTTCAGGGTTAGGCTCTACGAGCAGTACTTC. Its protein product is CAWSAFRVRLYEQYF. The chain joins TRBV30 to TRBJ2-7; maybe TRBD1 (5 bases). The CDR3 consists of 15 residues. CDR1 is GTSNPN and CDR2 is SVGIG in the germline V gene (reference sequence). V was cut by 1 base and J by 3 bases, with 16 bases left in between.

The chain combines TRBV6-6 with TRBJ2-1, with 11 positions matching TRBD2. The V gene's germline CDR1 is MNHNY and CDR2 SVGAGI (reference sequence). CDR3 size: 16 residues. V lost 5 bases, J lost 4 bases, and 7 bases stayed unmatched. The CDR3 DNA reads TGTGCCAGCAGTCGCGGGGGGACTAGCGGATACAATGAGCAGTTCTTC. Translating it yields CASSRGGTSGYNEQFF.

The chain combines TRBV7-2 with TRBJ1-2, with 12 bases identical to TRBD1. With V trimmed by 2 bases and J by 8 bases, 12 bases remained unmatched. The CDR3 contains 17 residues. The germline V gene encodes CDR1 SGHTA and CDR2 FQGNSA. The DNA for the CDR3 is TGTGCCAGCAGCTTATTCCTCCCGGGACAGGGGGCAAGGGGCTACACCTTC. This gives the protein CASSLFLPGQGARGYTF.